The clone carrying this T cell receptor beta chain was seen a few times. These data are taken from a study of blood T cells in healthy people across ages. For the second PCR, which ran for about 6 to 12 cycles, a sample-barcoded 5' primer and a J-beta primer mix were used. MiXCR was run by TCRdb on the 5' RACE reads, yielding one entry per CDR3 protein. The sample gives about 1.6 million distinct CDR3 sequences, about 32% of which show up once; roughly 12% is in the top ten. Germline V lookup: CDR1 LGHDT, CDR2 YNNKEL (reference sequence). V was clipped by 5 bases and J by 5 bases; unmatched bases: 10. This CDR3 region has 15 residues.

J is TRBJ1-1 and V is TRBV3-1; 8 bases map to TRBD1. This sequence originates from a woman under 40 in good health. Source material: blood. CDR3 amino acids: CASSSSGGRLTEAFF. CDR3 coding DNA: TGTGCCAGCAGCTCCTCAGGGGGCCGGCTAACTGAAGCTTTCTTT.